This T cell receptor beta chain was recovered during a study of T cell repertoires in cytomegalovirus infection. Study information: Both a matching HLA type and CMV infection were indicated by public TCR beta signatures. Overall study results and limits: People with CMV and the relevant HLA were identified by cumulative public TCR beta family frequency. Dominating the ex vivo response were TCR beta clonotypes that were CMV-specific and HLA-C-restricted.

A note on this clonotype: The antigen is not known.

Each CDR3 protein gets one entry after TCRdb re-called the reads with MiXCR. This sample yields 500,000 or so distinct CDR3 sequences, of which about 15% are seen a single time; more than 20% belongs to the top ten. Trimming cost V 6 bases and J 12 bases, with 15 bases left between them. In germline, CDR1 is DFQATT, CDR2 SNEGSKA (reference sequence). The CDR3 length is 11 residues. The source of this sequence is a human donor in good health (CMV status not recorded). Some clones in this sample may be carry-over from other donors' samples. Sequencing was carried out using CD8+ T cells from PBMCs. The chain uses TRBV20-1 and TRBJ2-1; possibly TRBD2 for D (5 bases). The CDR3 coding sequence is TGCAGTGCCCTGAAAGGAGGATTGCAGTTCTTC. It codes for CSALKGGLQFF.